These 13 T cell receptor beta chains came from one sample sequenced in a study of cytomegalovirus exposure and HLA in healthy donors. The PCR employed 60 Vbeta primers together with 13 Jbeta primers. TCRdb's copy holds only in-frame clones and misses some; the assay was immunoSEQ multiplex PCR. The sample comprises approximately 170,000 clones, around 78% of which are singletons, and roughly 1.6% rests with the top ten. Source material: PBMCs. The receptor set was obtained from a man between 40 and 49 years old in good health and CMV-seronegative.

The chain links TRBV7-2 to TRBJ1-1; D gene uncertain. The germline CDR1 and CDR2 sequences are SGHTA and FQGNSA. The length of the CDR3 is 13 residues. Trimming pared 1 base from V and 3 bases from J, leaving 6 bases between. CDR3 region: CASSLGHDTEAFF. CDR3 bases: TGTGCCAGCAGCTTAGGACATGACACTGAAGCTTTCTTT.

The chain is built from TRBV6-4 and TRBJ2-5; no reliable D call. The germline V gene encodes CDR1 MRHNA and CDR2 SNTAGT. V was shortened by 0 bases and J by 5 bases, with 7 bases between the two germline ends. The CDR3 sequence is 13 residues long. DNA of the CDR3: TGTGCCAGCAGTGACTCTATAGAGGAGACCCAGTACTTC. Its protein product is CASSDSIEETQYF.

The chain uses TRBV5-6 and TRBJ1-2; 7 bases fit TRBD1. The CDR3 spans 14 residues. CDR1 is SGHDT and CDR2 is YYEEEE in the germline V gene. V shed 4 bases and J 4 bases; nucleotides not matched to a gene: 7. Here the CDR3 reads CASSPGTASYGYTF. CDR3 bases: TGTGCCAGCAGCCCCGGGACAGCAAGCTATGGCTACACCTTC.

The genes are TRBV2 and TRBJ2-5, with TRBD1 matching 11 bases. CDR1 SNHLY and CDR2 FYNNEI come from the germline V gene. This CDR3 comprises 14 residues. V dropped 4 bases and J dropped 5; count of bases not matched to a gene: 3. CDR3 sequence reads: CASSGTGGGETQYF. The CDR3 nucleotides are TGTGCCAGCAGTGGGACAGGGGGCGGGGAGACCCAGTACTTC. The full variable domain, its missing parts supplied by reference TRBV2 and TRBJ2-5, is EPEVTQTPSHQVTQMGQEVILRCVPISNHLYFYWYRQILGQKVEFLVSFYNNEISEKSEIFDDQFSVERPDGSNFTLKIRSTKLEDSAMYFCASSGTGGGETQYFGPGTRLLVL.

The rearrangement joins TRBV7-9 to TRBJ1-1, with D perhaps matching TRBD1 (5 bases). The germline gives CDR1 SEHNR, CDR2 FQNEAQ (reference sequence). Trimming took 8 bases from V and 3 from J, leaving 10 bases between them. The CDR3 sequence is 12 residues long. The CDR3 region has the DNA TGTGCCAGCCTCGGCAGGGACACTGAAGCTTTCTTT. It encodes CASLGRDTEAFF.

This clone was found once. The rearrangement links TRBV7-2 to TRBJ2-3; TRBD2 matches at 7 bases. Germline-derived CDR1 and CDR2 are SGHTA and FQGNSA. The length of the CDR3 is 15 residues. V dropped 5 bases and J dropped 0; count of bases not matched to a gene: 5. This chain's CDR3 is CASSQSGTSTDTQYF. The CDR3 DNA is TGTGCCAGCAGCCAAAGCGGGACTAGCACAGATACGCAGTATTTT. The full variable domain, in which reference TRBV7-2 and TRBJ2-3 provide the parts outside the CDR3, is GAGVSQSPSNKVTEKGKDVELRCDPISGHTALYWYRQSLGQGLEFLIYFQGNSAPDKSGLPSDRFSAERTGGSVSTLTIQRTQQEDSAVYLCASSQSGTSTDTQYFGPGTRLTVL.

Worth noting for this clone: At one boundary the junction diverges from the germline segment, which might be a read error. The chain joins TRBV7-9 to TRBJ1-4; TRBD1 might be the D (5 bases). From germline, CDR1 is SEHNR and CDR2 FQNEAQ (reference sequence). CDR3 length: 12 residues. CDR3 DNA sequence: TGTTCCAGCAGCTTATCGGAGGGGAAACTGTTTTTT. It encodes CSSSLSEGKLFF.

The chain links TRBV6-5 to TRBJ2-7; maybe TRBD2 (5 bases). V dropped 2 bases and J dropped 2 bases, with 16 bases sitting between them. Germline CDR1 is MNHEY and CDR2 is SVGAGI. This CDR3 is 16 amino acids long. The CDR3 reads CASSYLSPPGTYEQYF. In DNA, the CDR3 is TGTGCCAGCAGTTACCTCTCCCCGCCCGGGACCTACGAGCAGTACTTC.

V and J are TRBV19 and TRBJ2-6, with TRBD1 identical over 8 bases. V lost 3 bases, J lost 4 bases, and 5 bases stayed unmatched. Germline-derived CDR1 and CDR2 are LNHDA and SQIVND (reference sequence). This CDR3 has 16 amino acids. This chain's CDR3 is CASSITGGPGANVLTF. The CDR3 nucleotides are TGTGCCAGTAGTATTACAGGGGGACCCGGGGCCAACGTCCTGACTTTC.

This clone has only one observation. V and J are TRBV2 and TRBJ1-1, with 8 bases aligning to TRBD1. CDR1 and CDR2 (germline): SNHLY, FYNNEI. CDR3 length: 13 amino acids. The V and J ends lost 8 bases and 5 bases, in that order; junction bases with no gene match: 7. In nucleotides, the CDR3 is TGTGCCAGCGCAAGGACAGGGAGGACTGAAGCTTTCTTT. It codes for CASARTGRTEAFF.

The chain combines TRBV28 with TRBJ1-2; D might be TRBD1 (5 bases). This CDR3 contains 15 residues. CDR1 is MDHEN, CDR2 SYDVKM, per germline. Trimming left V 5 bases short and J 1 base short, with 14 bases between. CDR3: CASSPAETVNYGYTF. CDR3 in DNA: TGTGCCAGCAGTCCCGCCGAGACAGTTAACTATGGCTACACCTTC.

This chain joins TRBV28 and TRBJ1-2, with 7 bases aligning to TRBD1. This CDR3 region has 14 residues. With 5 bases clipped from V and 4 bases from J, the junction kept 7 bases outside the gene matches. The germline CDR1 and CDR2 sequences are MDHEN and SYDVKM. CDR3 protein: CASSPPTGSYGYTF. CDR3 nucleotides: TGTGCCAGCAGTCCCCCGACAGGGTCCTATGGCTACACCTTC.

This clone has only a few counts. The rearrangement links TRBV4-2 to TRBJ1-2; the match to TRBD1 covers 7 bases. With 0 bases clipped from V and 4 bases from J, the junction kept 5 bases outside the gene matches. This CDR3 is 15 amino acids long. Germline V gene data show CDR1 as LGHNA and CDR2 as YNFKEQ. The CDR3 protein is CASSQDRDSFYGYTF. The CDR3 coding sequence is TGTGCCAGCAGCCAAGACCGGGACAGCTTCTATGGCTACACCTTC.